This entry features one T cell receptor beta chain sequence. Its antigen is as yet unknown. Primers for the PCR totalled 60 Vbeta and 13 Jbeta. Sequencing used immunoSEQ multiplex PCR; TCRdb keeps in-frame clones, though not all of them. The table records around 140,000 clones, over 75% of them present only once. This sample was included in a study of cytomegalovirus exposure and HLA in healthy donors. Study-wide findings and caveats: Later work showed greater clonal expansion in HLA-associated TCR beta chains than in equally common others. A missense variant in DCLRE1C was later tied to TCR beta V- and J-gene trimming. There were a few CMV-associated chains whose specificity for CMV antigens was confirmed in vitro.

In germline, CDR1 is SEHNR, CDR2 FQNEAQ (reference sequence). Germline trimming cut 3 bases from V and 10 bases from J; bases unmatched to any gene: 3. This CDR3 contains 12 residues. The sample comprised PBMCs. The sequence was obtained from a male donor in good health and CMV-seronegative. This rearrangement joins TRBV7-9 to TRBJ2-1; TRBD2 agrees at 7 bases. The CDR3, as DNA: TGTGCCAGCAGCTTGGGGGGGTGGGAGCAGTTCTTC. Protein: CASSLGGWEQFF.